This TCR beta chain was retrieved from a study of blood T cell repertoires in COVID-19. For the study at large: In each case, the material was cDNA or gDNA derived from T cells, B-cell-depleted T cells, or PBMCs.

Clones were read by immunoSEQ multiplex PCR, and TCRdb kept only the in-frame ones, dropping some. The sample lists under 300,000 clones, 91% occurring once. The germline gives CDR1 SGHTS, CDR2 YDEGEE. Trimming took 4 bases from V and 0 from J, leaving 16 bases between them. The CDR3 runs 16 residues. Adults between roughly 18 and 89 years of age took part from approximately 24 US areas. In assigning cohorts, the study relied on participant-reported clinical history. Specimen: PBMCs or T cells enriched from blood (not recorded which). The TCR was taken from a human donor in a cohort exposed to, infected with or recovered from COVID-19 (not recorded which). The donor label of this sample is uncertain. The V call is TRBV5-8, the J call TRBJ2-5; TRBD2 might be the D (6 bases). The CDR3 region is CASSLQLALYQETQYF. CDR3 nucleotides: TGTGCCAGCAGCCTCCAACTAGCCTTGTACCAAGAGACCCAGTACTTC.